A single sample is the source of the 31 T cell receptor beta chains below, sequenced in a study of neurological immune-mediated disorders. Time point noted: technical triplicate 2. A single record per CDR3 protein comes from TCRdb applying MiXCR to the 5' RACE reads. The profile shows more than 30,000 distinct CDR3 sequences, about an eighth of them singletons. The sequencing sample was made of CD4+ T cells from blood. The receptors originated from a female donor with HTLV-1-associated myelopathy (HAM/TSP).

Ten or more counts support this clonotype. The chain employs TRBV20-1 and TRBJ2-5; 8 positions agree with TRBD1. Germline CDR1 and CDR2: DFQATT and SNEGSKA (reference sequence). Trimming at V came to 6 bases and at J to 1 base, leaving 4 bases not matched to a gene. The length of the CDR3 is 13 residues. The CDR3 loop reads CSAGGQGQETQYF. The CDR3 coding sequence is TGCAGTGCGGGAGGACAGGGCCAAGAGACCCAGTACTTC.

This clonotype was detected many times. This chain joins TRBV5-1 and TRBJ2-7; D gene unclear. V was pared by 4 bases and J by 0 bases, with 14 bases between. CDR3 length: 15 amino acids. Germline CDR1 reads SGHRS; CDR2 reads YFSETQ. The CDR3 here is CASSGYYNHSYEQYF. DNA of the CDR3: TGCGCCAGCAGCGGGTACTATAACCACTCCTACGAGCAGTACTTC.

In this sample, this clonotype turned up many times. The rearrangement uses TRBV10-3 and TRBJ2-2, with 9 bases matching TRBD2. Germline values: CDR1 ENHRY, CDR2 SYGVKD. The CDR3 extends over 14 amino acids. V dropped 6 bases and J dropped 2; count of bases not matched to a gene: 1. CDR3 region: CAIRGLANTGELFF. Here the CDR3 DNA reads TGTGCCATCAGGGGACTAGCTAACACCGGGGAGCTGTTTTTT.

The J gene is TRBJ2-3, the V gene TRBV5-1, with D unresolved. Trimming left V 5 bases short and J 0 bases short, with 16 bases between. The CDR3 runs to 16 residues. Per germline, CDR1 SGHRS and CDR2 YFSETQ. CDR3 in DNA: TGCGCCAGCAGACCGTTCCGTAACTCCAGCACAGATACGCAGTATTTT. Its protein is CASRPFRNSSTDTQYF.

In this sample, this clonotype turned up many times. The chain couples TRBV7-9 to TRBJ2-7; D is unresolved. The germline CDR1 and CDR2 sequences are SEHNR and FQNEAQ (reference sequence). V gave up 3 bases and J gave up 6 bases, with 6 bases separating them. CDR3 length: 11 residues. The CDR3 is CASSFLSEQYF. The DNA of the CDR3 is TGTGCCAGCAGCTTTCTAAGCGAGCAGTACTTC.

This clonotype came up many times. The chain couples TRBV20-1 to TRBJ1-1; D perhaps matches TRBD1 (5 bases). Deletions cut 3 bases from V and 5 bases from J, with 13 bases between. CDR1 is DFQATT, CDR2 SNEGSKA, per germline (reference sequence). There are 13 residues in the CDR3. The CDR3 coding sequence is TGCAGTGCTAGGTTGGGGGGGGAGACTGAAGCTTTCTTT. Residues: CSARLGGETEAFF.

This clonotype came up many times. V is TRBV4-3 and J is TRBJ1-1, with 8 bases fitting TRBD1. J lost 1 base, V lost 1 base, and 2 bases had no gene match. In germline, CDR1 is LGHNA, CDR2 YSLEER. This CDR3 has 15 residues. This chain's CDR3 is CASSQVQGANTEAFF. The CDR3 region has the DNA TGCGCCAGCAGCCAAGTGCAGGGGGCGAACACTGAAGCTTTCTTT.

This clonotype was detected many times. CDR3 in DNA: TGTGCCAGCAGCGCGGGCCCTCCATTAACCTCTGGGGCCAACGTCCTGACTTTC. Protein sequence: CASSAGPPLTSGANVLTF. The rearrangement links TRBV9 to TRBJ2-6; D is uncertain. Deletions cut 3 bases from V and 0 bases from J, with 16 bases between. This CDR3 is built from 18 residues. CDR1 SGDLS and CDR2 YYNGEE come from the germline V gene.

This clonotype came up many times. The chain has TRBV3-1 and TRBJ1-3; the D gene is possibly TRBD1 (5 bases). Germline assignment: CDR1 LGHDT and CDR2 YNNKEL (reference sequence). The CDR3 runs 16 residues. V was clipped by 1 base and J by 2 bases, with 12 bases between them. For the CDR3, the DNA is TGTGCCAGCAGCCAAGTTTGGGGGACTCCTGGAAACACCATATATTTT. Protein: CASSQVWGTPGNTIYF.

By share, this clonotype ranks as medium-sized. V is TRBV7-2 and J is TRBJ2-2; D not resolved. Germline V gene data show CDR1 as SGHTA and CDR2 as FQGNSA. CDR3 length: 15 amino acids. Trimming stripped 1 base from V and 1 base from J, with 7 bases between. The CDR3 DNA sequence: TGTGCCAGCAGCTTAGGTCGACTGAACACCGGGGAGCTGTTTTTT. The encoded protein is CASSLGRLNTGELFF.

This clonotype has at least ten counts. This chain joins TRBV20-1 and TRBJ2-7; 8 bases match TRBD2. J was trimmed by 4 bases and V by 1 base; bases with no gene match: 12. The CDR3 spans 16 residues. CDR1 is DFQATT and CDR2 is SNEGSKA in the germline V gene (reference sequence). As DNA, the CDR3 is TGCAGTGCTAGAGCAGGATCTAGGGCGGGAGGTTACGAGCAGTACTTC. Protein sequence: CSARAGSRAGGYEQYF.

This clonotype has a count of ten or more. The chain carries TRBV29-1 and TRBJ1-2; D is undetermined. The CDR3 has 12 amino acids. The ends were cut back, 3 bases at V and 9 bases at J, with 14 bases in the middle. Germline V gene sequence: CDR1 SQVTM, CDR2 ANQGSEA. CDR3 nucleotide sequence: TGCAGCGTTGAGATCCAGCGGACGAGCTACACCTTC. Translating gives CSVEIQRTSYTF.

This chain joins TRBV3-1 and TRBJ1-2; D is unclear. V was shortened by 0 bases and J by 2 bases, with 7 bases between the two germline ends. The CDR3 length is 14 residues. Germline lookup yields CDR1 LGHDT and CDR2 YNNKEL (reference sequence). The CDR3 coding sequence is TGTGCCAGCAGCCAAGAGGTCACCAACTATGGCTACACCTTC. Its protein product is CASSQEVTNYGYTF.

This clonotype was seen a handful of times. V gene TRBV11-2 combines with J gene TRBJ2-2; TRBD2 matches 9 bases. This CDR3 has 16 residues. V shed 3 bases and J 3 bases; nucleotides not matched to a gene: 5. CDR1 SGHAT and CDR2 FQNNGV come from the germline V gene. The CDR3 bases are TGTGCCAGCAGCTTCAGGATAGCGGGGGACACCGGGGAGCTGTTTTTT. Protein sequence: CASSFRIAGDTGELFF.

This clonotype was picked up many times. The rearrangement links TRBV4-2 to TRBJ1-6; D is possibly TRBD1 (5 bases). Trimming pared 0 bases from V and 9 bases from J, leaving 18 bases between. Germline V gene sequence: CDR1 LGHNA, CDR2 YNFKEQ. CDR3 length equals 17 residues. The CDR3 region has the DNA TGTGCCAGCAGCCAAGATCCCGATAGGGGCCGGGGTTCACCCCTCCACTTT. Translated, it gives CASSQDPDRGRGSPLHF.

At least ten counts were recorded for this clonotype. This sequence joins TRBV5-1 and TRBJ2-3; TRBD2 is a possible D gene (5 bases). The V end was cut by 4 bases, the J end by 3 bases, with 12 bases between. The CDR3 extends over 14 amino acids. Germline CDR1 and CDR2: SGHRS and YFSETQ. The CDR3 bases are TGCGCCAGCAGCGGCCTAGCTGGGACAGATACGCAGTATTTT. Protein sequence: CASSGLAGTDTQYF.

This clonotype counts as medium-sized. In nucleotides, the CDR3 is TGCAGCGTTGATCTAGCGGGAGCCGATACGCAGTATTTT. This gives the protein CSVDLAGADTQYF. The chain uses TRBV29-1 and TRBJ2-3; 10 bases align to TRBD2. This CDR3 comprises 13 residues. The trim removed 3 bases at V and 6 bases at J, leaving 3 bases unmatched. CDR1 and CDR2 (germline): SQVTM, ANQGSEA.

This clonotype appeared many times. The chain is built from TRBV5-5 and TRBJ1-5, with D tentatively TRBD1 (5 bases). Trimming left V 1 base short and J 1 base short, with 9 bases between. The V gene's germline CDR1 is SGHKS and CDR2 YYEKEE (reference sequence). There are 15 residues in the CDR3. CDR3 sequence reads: CASSLSGGSNQPQHF. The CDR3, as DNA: TGTGCCAGCAGCTTGTCCGGGGGGAGCAATCAGCCCCAGCATTTT.

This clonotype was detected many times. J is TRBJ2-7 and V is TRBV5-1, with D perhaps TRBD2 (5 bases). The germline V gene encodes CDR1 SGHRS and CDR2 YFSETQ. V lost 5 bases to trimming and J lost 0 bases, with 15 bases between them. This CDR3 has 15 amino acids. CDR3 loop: CASSSKAAGSYEQYF. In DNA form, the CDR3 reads TGCGCCAGCAGTTCAAAGGCGGCGGGCTCCTACGAGCAGTACTTC.

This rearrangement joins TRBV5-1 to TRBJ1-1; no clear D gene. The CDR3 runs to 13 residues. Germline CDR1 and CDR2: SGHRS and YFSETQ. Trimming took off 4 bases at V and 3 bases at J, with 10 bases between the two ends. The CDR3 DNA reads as TGCGCCAGCAGCCCCCACGTGGACACTGAAGCTTTCTTT. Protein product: CASSPHVDTEAFF.

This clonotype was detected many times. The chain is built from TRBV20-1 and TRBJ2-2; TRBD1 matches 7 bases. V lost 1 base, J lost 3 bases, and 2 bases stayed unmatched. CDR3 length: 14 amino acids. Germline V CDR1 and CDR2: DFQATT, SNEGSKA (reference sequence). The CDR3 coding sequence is TGCAGTGCTAGAGCAGGGGGACACACCGGGGAGCTGTTTTTT. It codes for CSARAGGHTGELFF.

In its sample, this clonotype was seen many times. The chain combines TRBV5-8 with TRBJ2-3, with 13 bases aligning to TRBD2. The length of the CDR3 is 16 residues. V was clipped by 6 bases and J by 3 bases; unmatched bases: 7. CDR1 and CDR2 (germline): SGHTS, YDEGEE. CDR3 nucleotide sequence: TGTGCCAGCACCACGACTAGCGGGGGGAGGACAGATACGCAGTATTTT. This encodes CASTTTSGGRTDTQYF.

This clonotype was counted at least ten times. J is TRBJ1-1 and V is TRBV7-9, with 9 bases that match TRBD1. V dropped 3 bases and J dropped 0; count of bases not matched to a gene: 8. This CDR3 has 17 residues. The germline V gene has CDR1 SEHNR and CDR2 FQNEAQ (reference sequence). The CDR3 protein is CASSFPGQGRLNTEAFF. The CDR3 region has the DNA TGTGCCAGCAGCTTCCCGGGACAGGGTCGTTTGAACACTGAAGCTTTCTTT.

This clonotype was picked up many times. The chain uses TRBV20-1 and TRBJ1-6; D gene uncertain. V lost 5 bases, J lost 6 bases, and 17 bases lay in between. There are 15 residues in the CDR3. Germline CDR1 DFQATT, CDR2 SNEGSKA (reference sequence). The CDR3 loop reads CSAPRAGGFNSPLHF. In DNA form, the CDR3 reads TGCAGTGCTCCTCGGGCCGGCGGGTTTAATTCACCCCTCCACTTT.

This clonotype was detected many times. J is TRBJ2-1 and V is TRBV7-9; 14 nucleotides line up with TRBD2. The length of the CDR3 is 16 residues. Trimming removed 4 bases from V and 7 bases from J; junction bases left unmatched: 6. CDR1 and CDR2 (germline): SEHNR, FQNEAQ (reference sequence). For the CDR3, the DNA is TGTGCCAGCAGCTGGACCGGGACTAGCGGGAGAAATGAGCAGTTCTTC. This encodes CASSWTGTSGRNEQFF.

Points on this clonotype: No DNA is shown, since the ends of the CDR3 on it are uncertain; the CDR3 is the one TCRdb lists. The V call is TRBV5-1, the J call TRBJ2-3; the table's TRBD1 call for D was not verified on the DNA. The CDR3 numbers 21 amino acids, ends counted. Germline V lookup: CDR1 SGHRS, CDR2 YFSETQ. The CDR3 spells CASSFYICSVNRGQGTDTQYF.

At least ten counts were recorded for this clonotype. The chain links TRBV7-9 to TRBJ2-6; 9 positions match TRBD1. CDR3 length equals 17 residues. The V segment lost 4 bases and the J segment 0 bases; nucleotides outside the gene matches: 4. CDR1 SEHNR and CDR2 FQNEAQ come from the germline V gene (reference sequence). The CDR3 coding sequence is TGTGCCAGCAGCTACGGGACAGGGAGCTCTGGGGCCAACGTCCTGACTTTC. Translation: CASSYGTGSSGANVLTF.

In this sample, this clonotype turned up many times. The CDR3 DNA sequence: TGTGCCAGCAGCTCTCAAGTGCAGGACAGGGGTAAAGATACGCAGTATTTT. This gives the protein CASSSQVQDRGKDTQYF. The gene calls are TRBV7-2 and TRBJ2-3; TRBD1 matches at 9 bases. Germline V lookup: CDR1 SGHTA, CDR2 FQGNSA. The CDR3 has 17 residues. With V trimmed by 4 bases and J by 5 bases, 13 bases remained unmatched. The full variable domain, with the rest looked up from reference TRBV7-2 and TRBJ2-3, is GAGVSQSPSNKVTEKGKDVELRCDPISGHTALYWYRQSLGQGLEFLIYFQGNSAPDKSGLPSDRFSAERTGGSVSTLTIQRTQQEDSAVYLCASSSQVQDRGKDTQYFGPGTRLTVL.

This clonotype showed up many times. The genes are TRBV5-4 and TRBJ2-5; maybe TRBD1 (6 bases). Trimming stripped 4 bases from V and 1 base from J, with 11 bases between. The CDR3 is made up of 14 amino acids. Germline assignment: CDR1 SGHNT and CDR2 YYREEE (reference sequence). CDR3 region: CASSPWTAQETQYF. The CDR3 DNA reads TGTGCCAGCAGCCCATGGACAGCCCAAGAGACCCAGTACTTC.

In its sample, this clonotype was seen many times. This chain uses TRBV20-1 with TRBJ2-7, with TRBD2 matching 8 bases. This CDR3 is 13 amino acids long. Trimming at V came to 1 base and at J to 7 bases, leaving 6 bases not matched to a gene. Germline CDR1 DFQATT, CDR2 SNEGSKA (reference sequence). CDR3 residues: CSARAAGRGEQYF. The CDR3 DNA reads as TGCAGTGCTAGAGCGGCCGGGAGGGGGGAGCAGTACTTC.

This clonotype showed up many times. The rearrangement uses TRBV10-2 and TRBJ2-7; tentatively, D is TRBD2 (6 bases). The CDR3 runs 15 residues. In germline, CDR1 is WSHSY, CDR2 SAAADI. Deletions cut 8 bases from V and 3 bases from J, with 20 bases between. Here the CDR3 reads CASGNPGVVVYEQYF. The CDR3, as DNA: TGCGCCAGCGGGAATCCGGGGGTGGTGGTCTACGAGCAGTACTTC.